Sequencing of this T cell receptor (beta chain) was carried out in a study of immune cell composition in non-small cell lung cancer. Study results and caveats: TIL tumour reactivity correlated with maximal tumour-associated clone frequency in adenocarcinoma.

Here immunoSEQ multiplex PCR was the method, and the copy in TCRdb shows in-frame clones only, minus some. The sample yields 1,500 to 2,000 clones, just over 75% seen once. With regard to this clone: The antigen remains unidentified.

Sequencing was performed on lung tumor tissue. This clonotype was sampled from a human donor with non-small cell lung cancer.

The CDR3 region is CASSTVSSGALKEQFF. CDR3 nucleotides: TGTGCCAGCAGCACCGTTTCTAGCGGGGCCCTTAAGGAGCAGTTCTTC. V gene TRBV7-9 combines with J gene TRBJ2-1, with 9 nucleotides matching TRBD2. Trimming removed 5 bases from V and 10 bases from J; junction bases left unmatched: 15. Germline assignment: CDR1 SEHNR and CDR2 FQNEAQ (reference sequence). The CDR3 sequence is 16 residues long.